The 9 T cell receptor beta chains in this list originate from one sample, sequenced in a study of blood T cell repertoires in COVID-19. Sequencing used immunoSEQ multiplex PCR; TCRdb keeps in-frame clones, though not all of them. The sample has some 220,000 clones, 84% seen once. The specimen sequenced was peripheral blood. The receptors shown here come from a woman aged 60-75 years with acute or convalescent COVID-19.

This clone was seen once. The chain couples TRBV5-4 to TRBJ1-1, with D perhaps matching TRBD1 (6 bases). Germline-derived CDR1 and CDR2 are SGHNT and YYREEE (reference sequence). The CDR3 loop spans 15 amino acids. V was shortened by 2 bases and J by 1 base, with 12 bases between the two germline ends. The CDR3 nucleotides are TGTGCCAGCAGCTTTCCGACAGGCGGGAACACTGAAGCTTTCTTT. This gives the protein CASSFPTGGNTEAFF.

This chain connects TRBV28 to TRBJ1-5; possible D gene TRBD1, 5 bases. CDR1 and CDR2 from the germline V gene are MDHEN and SYDVKM. The ends were cut back, 10 bases at V and 4 bases at J, with 17 bases in the middle. The CDR3 length is 14 residues. The CDR3 region is CATATRGGNQPQHF. The CDR3 DNA follows: TGTGCCACTGCTACAAGGGGAGGGAATCAGCCCCAGCATTTT.

This chain connects TRBV3-1 (or the pseudogene TRBV3-2) to TRBJ2-7; 7 bases agree with TRBD2. The CDR3 runs to 16 residues. Trimming removed 1 base from V and 2 bases from J; junction bases left unmatched: 8. Germline V gives CDR1 LGHDT, CDR2 YNNKEL (reference sequence). CDR3 DNA: TGTGCCAGCAGCCAAGGGGGAGGGATCCCCCCCTACGAGCAGTACTTC. It encodes CASSQGGGIPPYEQYF.

V is TRBV12-3 or TRBV12-4 and J is TRBJ1-2, with D unresolved. This CDR3 comprises 13 residues. Trimming removed 3 bases from V and 4 bases from J, with 9 bases in between. The CDR3 nucleotides are TGTGCCAGCAGTTTTACGGACTTCTATGGCTACACCTTC. It is translated as CASSFTDFYGYTF.

The V gene is TRBV6-5, the J gene TRBJ1-6; 9 bases agree with TRBD1. Germline V gives CDR1 MNHEY, CDR2 SVGAGI. The V segment lost 7 bases and the J segment 9 bases; nucleotides outside the gene matches: 10. This CDR3 contains 15 residues. CDR3 coding DNA: TGTGCCAGCACCCCTGGCGGGACAGGGACTTCACCCCTCCACTTT. Translating it yields CASTPGGTGTSPLHF.

The chain recombines TRBV7-2 with TRBJ2-1; 11 bases fit TRBD2. Germline V gives CDR1 SGHTA, CDR2 FQGNSA. This CDR3 is 17 amino acids long. V was clipped by 5 bases and J by 2 bases; unmatched bases: 8. CDR3 residues: CASSPISGGGAYNEQFF. Written as DNA, the CDR3 is TGTGCCAGCAGCCCCATTAGCGGGGGGGGCGCCTACAATGAGCAGTTCTTC.

This clone was seen more than once but under ten times. The chain recombines TRBV18 with TRBJ1-2; unclear D gene. Germline loops: CDR1 KGHSH, CDR2 LQKENI. V dropped 3 bases and J dropped 3 bases, with 8 bases sitting between them. This CDR3 is 13 amino acids long. For the CDR3, the DNA is TGTGCCAGCTCACCCCTCCGGGACTATGGCTACACCTTC. The encoded protein is CASSPLRDYGYTF.

The V and J genes are TRBV7-2 and TRBJ2-5; TRBD2 aligns across 7 bases. The ends lost 1 base at V and 2 bases at J; junction bases unmatched: 7. This CDR3 contains 16 residues. CDR1 and CDR2 from the germline V gene are SGHTA and FQGNSA. The CDR3 sequence is CASSLGLGGGQETQYF. DNA of the CDR3: TGTGCCAGCAGCTTAGGGCTTGGGGGGGGGCAAGAGACCCAGTACTTC.

J is TRBJ1-5 and V is TRBV30, with D tentatively TRBD1 (5 bases). V was trimmed by 5 bases and J by 4 bases, leaving 12 bases between them. CDR3 size: 13 residues. Germline-derived CDR1 and CDR2 are GTSNPN and SVGIG (reference sequence). CDR3 region: CAWDAGNNQPQHF. The CDR3 DNA reads as TGTGCCTGGGATGCAGGGAATAATCAGCCCCAGCATTTT.